A selection of T cell receptor beta chains follows, all from one sample in a study of T cell repertoires in cytomegalovirus infection. TCRdb re-derived calls from the reads in MiXCR, one entry per CDR3 protein. This table has hundreds of thousands of distinct CDR3 sequences, around a third appearing once. These receptors lack a known antigen. The material was cultured PBMCs, obtained from culture after CMV antigen stimulation. The source is a human donor in good health (CMV status not recorded). Some clones in this sample may be carry-over from other donors' samples. CDR3s include the opening cysteine and the closing phenylalanine or tryptophan. Each record gives: V gene, J gene, D gene, clone size, CDR3 protein, CDR3 DNA. D genes are given only for firm matches. Size values are once, few and many counts, or a class for expanded clones, and some rows have none.

v_gene: TRBV4-3; j_gene: TRBJ2-7; d_gene: -; abundance: -; CDR3aa: CASSQVVSALYEQYF; CDR3nt: TGCGCCAGCAGCCAAGTGGTCAGTGCGTTATACGAGCAGTACTTC
v_gene: TRBV19; j_gene: TRBJ1-6; d_gene: TRBD1; abundance: -; CDR3aa: CASSAAQGVPLHF; CDR3nt: TGTGCCAGTAGTGCGGCACAGGGGGTACCCCTCCACTTT
v_gene: TRBV20-1; j_gene: TRBJ1-2; d_gene: -; abundance: -; CDR3aa: CSARTEGGYGYTF; CDR3nt: TGCAGTGCCAGGACAGAGGGGGGCTATGGCTACACCTTC
v_gene: TRBV7-2; j_gene: TRBJ2-7; d_gene: -; abundance: -; CDR3aa: CASSSRPTYEQYF; CDR3nt: TGTGCCAGCAGCTCCCGCCCTACTTACGAGCAGTACTTC
v_gene: TRBV7-6; j_gene: TRBJ2-7; d_gene: TRBD1; abundance: -; CDR3aa: CASSFGTGASEQYF; CDR3nt: TGTGCCAGCAGCTTCGGGACAGGAGCTTCCGAGCAGTACTTC
v_gene: TRBV7-6; j_gene: TRBJ2-2; d_gene: TRBD2; abundance: -; CDR3aa: CASSRVRGGNTGELFF; CDR3nt: TGTGCCAGCAGCCGCGTACGGGGGGGGAACACCGGGGAGCTGTTTTTT
v_gene: TRBV29-1; j_gene: TRBJ1-4; d_gene: -; abundance: -; CDR3aa: CSAQGHDEKLFF; CDR3nt: TGCAGCGCCCAGGGGCACGATGAAAAACTGTTTTTT
v_gene: TRBV4-1; j_gene: TRBJ2-1; d_gene: TRBD1; abundance: -; CDR3aa: CASSQEPRDRGHNEQFF; CDR3nt: TGCGCCAGCAGCCAAGAACCCAGGGACAGGGGACACAATGAGCAGTTCTTC
v_gene: TRBV7-2; j_gene: TRBJ1-3; d_gene: TRBD1; abundance: many; CDR3aa: CASSLLRQGLGNTIYF; CDR3nt: TGTGCCAGCAGCTTACTACGACAGGGGCTAGGAAACACCATATATTTT
v_gene: TRBV5-6; j_gene: TRBJ2-7; d_gene: -; abundance: -; CDR3aa: CASSVPTDRKLYEQYF; CDR3nt: TGTGCCAGCAGCGTGCCCACGGACAGAAAACTCTACGAGCAGTACTTC
v_gene: TRBV12-3/TRBV12-4; j_gene: TRBJ2-3; d_gene: -; abundance: few; CDR3aa: CASSLTSGIADTQYF; CDR3nt: TGTGCCAGCAGTTTAACATCGGGCATAGCAGATACGCAGTATTTT
v_gene: TRBV12-3/TRBV12-4; j_gene: TRBJ1-1; d_gene: TRBD1; abundance: few; CDR3aa: CASSWGQLTEAFF; CDR3nt: TGTGCCAGCAGTTGGGGACAGCTTACTGAAGCTTTCTTT
v_gene: TRBV30; j_gene: TRBJ2-7; d_gene: -; abundance: -; CDR3aa: CAWSGDLTYEQYF; CDR3nt: TGTGCCTGGTCCGGGGACCTAACCTACGAGCAGTACTTC
v_gene: TRBV7-2; j_gene: TRBJ2-1; d_gene: -; abundance: -; CDR3aa: CASSLMGYSYNEQFF; CDR3nt: TGTGCCAGCAGCTTGATGGGGTACTCCTACAATGAGCAGTTCTTC
v_gene: TRBV11-2; j_gene: TRBJ2-5; d_gene: -; abundance: -; CDR3aa: CASSLRLREEQETQYF; CDR3nt: TGTGCCAGCAGCCTAAGACTCAGGGAAGAACAAGAGACCCAGTACTTC
v_gene: TRBV5-1; j_gene: TRBJ1-2; d_gene: TRBD1; abundance: -; CDR3aa: CASSLSGQGLYGYTF; CDR3nt: TGCGCCAGCAGCTTGTCTGGACAGGGGCTCTATGGCTACACCTTC
v_gene: TRBV7-8; j_gene: TRBJ1-2; d_gene: -; abundance: few; CDR3aa: CASSLARRVGYTF; CDR3nt: TGTGCCAGCAGCTTAGCGCGAAGGGTTGGCTACACCTTC
v_gene: TRBV27; j_gene: TRBJ1-1; d_gene: -; abundance: -; CDR3aa: CASSLLGGMEAFF; CDR3nt: TGTGCCAGCAGTTTATTGGGAGGGATGGAAGCTTTCTTT
v_gene: TRBV20-1; j_gene: TRBJ1-5; d_gene: TRBD1; abundance: -; CDR3aa: CSALYGTANQPQHF; CDR3nt: TGCAGTGCCCTTTACGGGACAGCCAATCAGCCCCAGCATTTT
v_gene: TRBV4-3; j_gene: TRBJ2-5; d_gene: -; abundance: -; CDR3aa: CASSQGISKETQYF; CDR3nt: TGCGCCAGCAGCCAGGGGATATCCAAAGAGACCCAGTACTTC
v_gene: TRBV18; j_gene: TRBJ2-7; d_gene: -; abundance: -; CDR3aa: CASSPKQAFSYEQYF; CDR3nt: TGTGCCAGCTCACCTAAGCAGGCCTTTTCCTACGAGCAGTACTTC
v_gene: TRBV7-8; j_gene: TRBJ2-7; d_gene: -; abundance: many; CDR3aa: CASSLTGSSSYEQYF; CDR3nt: TGTGCCAGCAGCTTAACGGGGTCTAGCTCCTACGAGCAGTACTTC
v_gene: TRBV19; j_gene: TRBJ1-2; d_gene: -; abundance: -; CDR3aa: CASSITLLPGHYSYGYTF; CDR3nt: TGTGCCAGTAGTATTACTTTATTACCGGGACACTATTCCTATGGCTACACCTTC
v_gene: TRBV20-1; j_gene: TRBJ2-7; d_gene: -; abundance: few; CDR3aa: CSASAQNKQYF; CDR3nt: TGCAGTGCTAGTGCACAGAATAAGCAGTACTTC
v_gene: TRBV13; j_gene: TRBJ2-4; d_gene: TRBD2; abundance: many; CDR3aa: CASSWLAGEGDSIQYF; CDR3nt: TGTGCCAGCAGCTGGTTGGCGGGGGAGGGTGACAGCATTCAGTACTTC
v_gene: TRBV4-1; j_gene: TRBJ2-6; d_gene: -; abundance: few; CDR3aa: CASSQGQTYSGANVLTF; CDR3nt: TGCGCCAGCAGCCAAGGACAGACCTACTCTGGGGCCAACGTCCTGACTTTC
v_gene: TRBV10-3; j_gene: TRBJ1-4; d_gene: -; abundance: many; CDR3aa: CAISASSSGDEKLFF; CDR3nt: TGTGCCATCAGTGCTAGCTCCTCAGGTGATGAAAAACTGTTTTTT
v_gene: TRBV18; j_gene: TRBJ2-1; d_gene: TRBD1; abundance: -; CDR3aa: CASSPLRQGYNEQFF; CDR3nt: TGTGCCAGCTCACCCTTGAGACAGGGCTACAATGAGCAGTTCTTC
v_gene: TRBV6-2/TRBV6-3; j_gene: TRBJ2-3; d_gene: -; abundance: -; CDR3aa: CASSTNLGQTTDTQYF; CDR3nt: TGTGCCAGCAGTACGAACTTAGGACAGACCACAGATACGCAGTATTTT
v_gene: TRBV6-1; j_gene: TRBJ1-2; d_gene: -; abundance: -; CDR3aa: CASRAGPPGDGYTF; CDR3nt: TGTGCCAGCAGAGCGGGACCGCCGGGGGATGGCTACACCTTC
v_gene: TRBV11-2; j_gene: TRBJ2-4; d_gene: -; abundance: few; CDR3aa: CASSLSYSSLSQYF; CDR3nt: TGTGCCAGCAGCTTATCATATAGTTCCCTCTCTCAGTACTTC
v_gene: TRBV7-2; j_gene: TRBJ1-2; d_gene: TRBD1; abundance: many; CDR3aa: CASSPRQGIDGYTF; CDR3nt: TGTGCCAGCAGCCCGAGACAGGGAATCGATGGCTACACCTTC
v_gene: TRBV27; j_gene: TRBJ2-1; d_gene: -; abundance: -; CDR3aa: CASSPGLPSYNEQFF; CDR3nt: TGTGCCAGCAGTCCAGGACTCCCCTCCTACAATGAGCAGTTCTTC
v_gene: TRBV7-2; j_gene: TRBJ2-6; d_gene: TRBD1; abundance: -; CDR3aa: CASKQGFGANVLTF; CDR3nt: TGTGCCAGCAAACAGGGGTTTGGGGCCAACGTCCTGACTTTC
v_gene: TRBV20-1; j_gene: TRBJ2-5; d_gene: TRBD2; abundance: few; CDR3aa: CSAIEWTSGMETQYF; CDR3nt: TGCAGTGCTATCGAATGGACTAGCGGGATGGAGACCCAGTACTTC
v_gene: TRBV20-1; j_gene: TRBJ2-1; d_gene: TRBD2; abundance: -; CDR3aa: CSARDTSGGANEQFF; CDR3nt: TGCAGTGCTAGAGATACTAGCGGGGGGGCCAATGAGCAGTTCTTC